This TCR beta chain is drawn from a study of T cells in Graves' hyperthyroidism and ophthalmopathy (dated by TCRdb to about 2019). For the study in its entirety: Peripheral blood was collected at initial diagnosis, before any treatment. A discovery cohort of about 95 patients, roughly 43 with Graves' ophthalmopathy and about 60 with stable Graves' hyperthyroidism, was used to find distinguishing TCR V-J signatures. Whether ophthalmopathy could be predicted prospectively was tested in an independent validation cohort made up of approximately 19 hyperthyroidism patients plus 17 patients who later progressed to ophthalmopathy. The 90 to 100 discovery patients were randomly split 7:3 into training and test sets. In addition, the study compared T-cell repertoires in thyroid tissue and in blood from about 6 Graves' hyperthyroidism patients. Following sampling, methimazole starting at 30 mg daily was given to hyperthyroidism patients, and high-dose intravenous methylprednisolone was given to ophthalmopathy patients. According to the paper, TCR Vbeta CDR3 sequencing was carried out on about 140 peripheral blood samples, which came from around 43 ophthalmopathy, 70 to 80 hyperthyroidism and approximately 17 progressor patients.

Graves' hyperthyroidism was defined as stable when no progression to ophthalmopathy occurred over 18 months of follow-up. Hyperthyroidism patients were newly diagnosed, had a disease duration of under 2 months, and were aged 18 to 65 years. Patients with uncontrolled infections, other autoimmune diseases, pregnancy or lactation were excluded. Diagnoses were established on the basis of clinical symptoms, serum thyroxine and TRAb, thyroid ultrasound, and orbital computed tomography. PBMCs were separated from 10 ml of fresh peripheral blood using Ficoll-Paque density gradient centrifugation. Total RNA was extracted with Trizol reagent, and quality was checked on an Agilent 2100 Bioanalyzer. This clonotype showed up just a few times. Its binding antigen is unknown. The junction departs from germline at one end; a sequencing error may be responsible. The TCR beta CDR3 regions were amplified from the RNA transcripts. For the first round of RT-PCR on the TCR CDR3, the HTBI primer set was used together with the Qiagen OneStep RT-PCR kit. The libraries were constructed in a second round of multiplex PCR and then size-selected and purified. Libraries were sequenced paired-end with 100 bp reads on an Illumina HiSeq2000. As for the authors' bioinformatics: SOAPnuke was used to process the raw data, removing reads that contained adapters or uncalled bases, had a mean Phred below 15, or lacked an exact match to the constant primer or identifier. High-quality paired reads were merged using COPE v1.2.5, and each unique nucleotide sequence was defined as a clonotype. MiTCR v1.1 was used to align clonotypes to the IMGT TRBV, TRBD and TRBJ reference segments. The analysis included only V-J combinations with a frequency above 0.0001, which together covered more than 98% of the repertoires. The TCS score was defined as F50 (clonal expansion) divided by E x V (chaos), with BLOSUM62-based TCRdist calculated between CDR3 peptides within each V-J. Welch's t-statistics and random forest reduced around 550 V-J features to 13, which were used in a naive Bayes classifier (R e1071). The Morisita-Horn index was used to measure how similar the thyroid and blood repertoires were. TCRdb's own reprocessing of the public reads used fastp at Q25 and MiXCR and kept productive beta chains. One record per CDR3 amino acid sequence lists the most common genes and DNA. TCRdb's processing, not the study's, gives the V and J calls here. Recorded for this sample are hundreds of thousands of distinct CDR3 sequences; 38% of them occurred a single time. In total, the top ten clones hold 8.9% of the sample.

The full study reports these points: A 13 V-J signature model separated ophthalmopathy from stable hyperthyroidism, with around 88% sensitivity and about 81% specificity in cross-validation and 80%/75% in testing. Most expanded thyroid clonotypes (frequency above 0.001) were also found in blood, which suggests that blood repertoires may mirror thyroid immune responses. During validation, the model predicted progression to ophthalmopathy a median of about 6.5 months ahead of onset, with more than 55% sensitivity and 72% to 85% specificity. Sample size was not statistically predetermined, and blinding of investigators to group allocation was not performed.

This TCR derives from a young man with Graves' hyperthyroidism. Sequencing used blood.

The CDR3 protein sequence reads: CASSQSVSYEQYF. Here is the DNA: TGTGCCAGCAGCCAGAGCGTATCCTACGAGCAGTACTTC. Recombination linked TRBV29-1 to TRBJ2-7, with no confidently assigned D gene. The CDR3 numbers 13 residues from cysteine through phenylalanine. The retained sequence is limited to the CDR3, 39 bases, with the frame set at the first base. CDR1 and CDR2 are drawn from the germline V gene: SQVTM, ANQGSEA.